The 27 T cell receptor beta chains listed next were all sequenced from one sample in a study of chemoradiotherapy in HPV16-positive cancers. TCRdb's copy holds only in-frame clones and misses some; the assay was immunoSEQ multiplex PCR. The sample holds some 7,400 clones, 75% to 85% seen once. The starting material was tumor tissue, obtained from a patient who underwent chemoradiotherapy. The receptors shown here come from a human donor with HPV-associated anogenital cancer.

The chain couples TRBV5-1 to TRBJ1-6; D is unresolved. The CDR3 loop spans 14 amino acids. Between the trimmed V and J ends, which lost 4 bases and 6 bases, there was a span of 11 bases. Germline loops: CDR1 SGHRS, CDR2 YFSETQ. The CDR3 region has the DNA TGCGCCAGCAGCCCTGAAAGGCGTAATTCACCCCTCCACTTT. Protein sequence: CASSPERRNSPLHF.

CDR3 amino acids: CASSEAGAGVGELFF. The CDR3 nucleotides are TGTGCCAGCAGTGAAGCCGGGGCAGGGGTCGGGGAGCTGTTTTTT. The V call is TRBV2, the J call TRBJ2-2; tentative D call: TRBD1 (6 bases). Trimming shortened V by 0 bases and J by 7 bases, and 12 bases separated the two germline ends. CDR3 size: 15 residues. Per germline, CDR1 SNHLY and CDR2 FYNNEI.

This chain links TRBV18 with TRBJ2-5; D is unresolved. Germline assignment: CDR1 KGHSH and CDR2 LQKENI. Trimming pared 2 bases from V and 4 bases from J, leaving 8 bases between. The CDR3 runs 13 residues. CDR3 in DNA: TGTGCCAGCTCACCAGGCAGTCTAGAGACCCAGTACTTC. Protein sequence: CASSPGSLETQYF.

V and J are TRBV6-1 and TRBJ2-3; 9 bases match TRBD2. CDR1 and CDR2 (germline): MNHNS, SASEGT. CDR3 length: 16 amino acids. V was clipped by 0 bases and J by 3 bases; unmatched bases: 4. CDR3 sequence reads: CASSEAWAGGTDTQYF. The CDR3 DNA reads TGTGCCAGCAGTGAAGCTTGGGCGGGGGGGACAGATACGCAGTATTTT.

This clone was detected once. CDR3 nucleotide sequence: TGTGCCAGCAGTTCCAGGACAGGGGGATTAGGCTACACCTTC. Residues: CASSSRTGGLGYTF. This chain uses TRBV6-5 with TRBJ1-2, with 10 bases that match TRBD1. CDR3 size: 14 residues. CDR1 and CDR2 from the germline V gene are MNHEY and SVGAGI. Trimming at V came to 4 bases and at J to 8 bases, leaving 7 bases not matched to a gene.

This clone was counted between two and nine times. The chain is built from TRBV10-1 and TRBJ2-1; TRBD2 aligns across 7 bases. Germline V gene data show CDR1 as WNHNN and CDR2 as SYGVQD (reference sequence). This CDR3 contains 12 residues. J gave up 11 bases and V 5 bases, and 6 bases lay outside the gene matches. CDR3 sequence reads: CASSRSSGKQFF. CDR3 DNA: TGCGCCAGCAGTCGGTCTAGCGGTAAGCAGTTCTTC.

This clone was found a few times. This chain joins TRBV7-9 and TRBJ1-1, with TRBD1 identical over 8 bases. V lost 3 bases to trimming and J lost 1 base; unmatched junction nucleotides: 7. Germline CDR1 and CDR2: SEHNR and FQNEAQ (reference sequence). The CDR3 is made up of 16 amino acids. In DNA, the CDR3 is TGTGCCAGCAGCTTCACGGCAGGGGGCGGGAACACTGAAGCTTTCTTT. Translated: CASSFTAGGGNTEAFF.

This chain links TRBV6-1 with TRBJ2-7; 7 bases map to TRBD1. The CDR3 runs to 15 residues. Germline V gene data show CDR1 as MNHNS and CDR2 as SASEGT. V gave up 3 bases and J gave up 8 bases; unmatched junction bases: 13. CDR3 DNA sequence: TGTGCCAGCAGTGATACCGGGACAGTTACACTCCAGCAGTACTTC. Protein sequence: CASSDTGTVTLQQYF.

The chain links TRBV9 to TRBJ2-7; 10 bases map to TRBD2. This CDR3 comprises 15 residues. V dropped 0 bases and J dropped 2; count of bases not matched to a gene: 2. Looked up from germline, CDR1 is SGDLS and CDR2 is YYNGEE. The CDR3 DNA reads TGTGCCAGCAGCGTAGGGACTAGCGGAACCTACGAGCAGTACTTC. It yields the protein CASSVGTSGTYEQYF.

The chain is built from TRBV30 and TRBJ2-1; TRBD1 aligns across 11 bases. CDR1 and CDR2 (germline): GTSNPN, SVGIG (reference sequence). The V and J ends lost 1 base and 8 bases, in that order; junction bases with no gene match: 7. The CDR3 totals 15 residues. CDR3 nucleotide sequence: TGTGCCTGGAGTGCCGGGACAGGGGGGCGTGATGAGCAGTTCTTC. Encoded protein: CAWSAGTGGRDEQFF.

The table lists this clone with a count of one. The V call is TRBV5-5, the J call TRBJ1-4, with 8 bases matching TRBD1. The trim removed 4 bases at V and 5 bases at J, leaving 4 bases unmatched. The CDR3 contains 14 residues. Looked up from germline, CDR1 is SGHKS and CDR2 is YYEKEE (reference sequence). The CDR3 sequence: CASSQQGGNEKLFF. The CDR3 DNA reads as TGTGCCAGCAGCCAACAGGGGGGAAATGAAAAACTGTTTTTT.

The chain couples TRBV7-2 to TRBJ1-2; D is unresolved. With 4 bases removed from V and 0 bases from J, the gap between germline ends came to 12 bases. In germline, CDR1 is SGHTA, CDR2 FQGNSA. This CDR3 spans 15 amino acids. In DNA, the CDR3 is TGTGCCAGCAGCTCCTACCTAATGTCTAACTATGGCTACACCTTC. This translates into CASSSYLMSNYGYTF.

This clone appeared a few times. The rearrangement joins TRBV7-9 to TRBJ2-3; D is ambiguous. Per germline, CDR1 SEHNR and CDR2 FQNEAQ (reference sequence). There are 15 residues in the CDR3. The V end was cut by 1 base, the J end by 6 bases, with 14 bases between. This CDR3 is CASSLDLYQADTQYF. CDR3 DNA: TGTGCCAGCAGCTTAGATCTCTACCAGGCGGATACGCAGTATTTT. The full variable domain, completed using reference TRBV7-9 and TRBJ2-3, is DTGVSQNPRHKITKRGQNVTFRCDPISEHNRLYWYRQTLGQGPEFLTYFQNEAQLEKSRLLSDRFSAERPKGSFSTLEIQRTEQGDSAMYLCASSLDLYQADTQYFGPGTRLTVL.

The V gene is TRBV5-5, the J gene TRBJ1-2; a possible D gene is TRBD1 (5 bases). Trimming removed 2 bases at V and 3 bases at J, with 11 bases between. The CDR3 contains 14 residues. Germline lookup yields CDR1 SGHKS and CDR2 YYEKEE (reference sequence). CDR3 loop: CASSFQGPHYGYTF. As DNA, the CDR3 is TGTGCCAGCAGCTTTCAGGGACCTCACTATGGCTACACCTTC.

This chain uses TRBV5-4 with TRBJ1-4; possibly TRBD1 for D (5 bases). The V end lost 3 bases, the J end lost 13 bases, and 19 bases lay between the germline ends. Per the germline V gene, CDR1 is SGHNT and CDR2 is YYREEE (reference sequence). The CDR3 extends over 14 amino acids. CDR3 sequence reads: CASSSGDGLQGLFF. The CDR3 DNA follows: TGTGCCAGCAGCTCGGGGGACGGCCTTCAGGGACTGTTTTTT. The whole variable domain, remainder taken from reference TRBV5-4 and TRBJ1-4, is ETGVTQSPTHLIKTRGQQVTLRCSSQSGHNTVSWYQQALGQGPQFIFQYYREEENGRGNFPPRFSGLQFPNYSSELNVNALELDDSALYLCASSSGDGLQGLFFGSGTQLSVL.

This chain joins TRBV19 and TRBJ2-7; no clear D gene. The CDR3 spans 12 residues. Trimming stripped 10 bases from V and 2 bases from J, with 12 bases between. The V gene's germline CDR1 is LNHDA and CDR2 SQIVND (reference sequence). The CDR3 spells CAIGPGTYEQYF. In DNA form, the CDR3 reads TGTGCCATTGGCCCTGGGACCTACGAGCAGTACTTC.

The rearrangement links TRBV29-1 to TRBJ2-7; D possibly corresponds to TRBD1 (6 bases). The germline V gene encodes CDR1 SQVTM and CDR2 ANQGSEA. The CDR3 covers 14 residues. Between the trimmed V and J ends, which lost 6 bases and 0 bases, there was a span of 15 bases. CDR3 DNA sequence: TGCAGCGTCGTTTTGACAGGCACCTCCTACGAGCAGTACTTC. This translates into CSVVLTGTSYEQYF.

This chain uses TRBV2 with TRBJ1-5, with D hard to call. Trimming shortened V by 3 bases and J by 6 bases, and 6 bases separated the two germline ends. Germline lookup yields CDR1 SNHLY and CDR2 FYNNEI. The CDR3 is made up of 12 amino acids. The CDR3 DNA reads as TGTGCCAGCAGTGAGATGGGTCAGCCCCAGCATTTT. This sequence encodes CASSEMGQPQHF. The full variable domain, rest sourced from reference TRBV2 and TRBJ1-5, is EPEVTQTPSHQVTQMGQEVILRCVPISNHLYFYWYRQILGQKVEFLVSFYNNEISEKSEIFDDQFSVERPDGSNFTLKIRSTKLEDSAMYFCASSEMGQPQHFGDGTRLSIL.

The CDR3 bases are TGCAGCATTGCCAGCCAGGGAGGAAACACCATATATTTT. Its protein is CSIASQGGNTIYF. The chain combines TRBV29-1 with TRBJ1-3, with a weak D call TRBD1 (5 bases). Germline V CDR1 and CDR2: SQVTM, ANQGSEA. V lost 8 bases and J 4 bases, leaving 15 bases between the germline ends. The CDR3 length is 13 residues.

The J gene is TRBJ2-3, the V gene TRBV27; no clear D. This CDR3 has 15 amino acids. The germline CDR1 and CDR2 sequences are MNHEY and SMNVEV (reference sequence). V lost 2 bases and J lost 2, with 11 bases in between. The CDR3 is CASSLTAVYTDTQYF. Written as DNA, the CDR3 is TGTGCCAGCAGTTTAACGGCGGTATACACAGATACGCAGTATTTT.

The V call is TRBV5-1, the J call TRBJ2-7; tentatively, D is TRBD1 or TRBD2 (5 bases each). Per germline, CDR1 SGHRS and CDR2 YFSETQ. V lost 1 base and J 3 bases, leaving 11 bases between the germline ends. CDR3 length: 14 residues. The CDR3 reads CASSLRDGLYEQYF. The DNA for the CDR3 is TGCGCCAGCAGCTTGAGGGACGGACTCTACGAGCAGTACTTC.

V usage is TRBV5-6 and J usage is TRBJ2-3, with D perhaps being TRBD1 or TRBD2 (6 bases each). CDR3 length equals 15 residues. Looked up from germline, CDR1 is SGHDT and CDR2 is YYEEEE. Trimming stripped 2 bases from V and 4 bases from J, with 14 bases between. This CDR3 is CASSFDLGGPDTQYF. The CDR3 bases are TGTGCCAGCAGCTTTGACTTGGGGGGCCCAGATACGCAGTATTTT.

This chain uses TRBV6-1 with TRBJ1-6, with a weak D call TRBD1 (6 bases). Germline-derived CDR1 and CDR2 are MNHNS and SASEGT. The CDR3 length is 16 residues. With 3 bases removed from V and 7 bases from J, the gap between germline ends came to 16 bases. The CDR3 region is CASSEAYQGHNSPLHF. CDR3 nucleotides: TGTGCCAGCAGTGAGGCCTACCAGGGGCACAATTCACCCCTCCACTTT.

This chain uses TRBV10-2 with TRBJ1-1; the D gene is possibly TRBD1 (5 bases). The CDR3 runs to 13 residues. V was clipped by 8 bases and J by 4 bases, with 14 bases between them. Germline values: CDR1 WSHSY, CDR2 SAAADI. The CDR3 here is CASAGGGPTEAFF. CDR3 nucleotide sequence: TGCGCCAGCGCCGGGGGGGGACCCACTGAAGCTTTCTTT.

The chain employs TRBV12-5 and TRBJ1-2, with D tentatively TRBD1 (5 bases). Trimming left V 0 bases short and J 4 bases short, with 18 bases between. CDR1 and CDR2 from the germline V gene are LGHNT and FRNRAP. This CDR3 is built from 17 residues. Here the CDR3 DNA reads TGTGCTAGTGGTTTGGTACTCCAGGGTAGGGTATTCTATGGCTACACCTTC. It encodes CASGLVLQGRVFYGYTF.

This clone was observed a few times. The gene calls are TRBV19 and TRBJ2-1; a weak D match, TRBD2 (5 bases). Trimming stripped 1 base from V and 0 bases from J, with 7 bases between. The germline V gene has CDR1 LNHDA and CDR2 SQIVND (reference sequence). The CDR3 spans 15 residues. The CDR3 nucleotides read TGTGCCAGTAGTATAGGACTAACCTCCTACAATGAGCAGTTCTTC. Translated, it gives CASSIGLTSYNEQFF.

The chain links TRBV5-1 to TRBJ2-3, with 11 bases fitting TRBD2. The germline V gene encodes CDR1 SGHRS and CDR2 YFSETQ. With 2 bases clipped from V and 3 bases from J, the junction kept 5 bases outside the gene matches. CDR3 length equals 16 residues. CDR3 sequence (DNA): TGCGCCAGCAGCTTTATAGCGGGGGGGCAAACAGATACGCAGTATTTT. It encodes CASSFIAGGQTDTQYF.